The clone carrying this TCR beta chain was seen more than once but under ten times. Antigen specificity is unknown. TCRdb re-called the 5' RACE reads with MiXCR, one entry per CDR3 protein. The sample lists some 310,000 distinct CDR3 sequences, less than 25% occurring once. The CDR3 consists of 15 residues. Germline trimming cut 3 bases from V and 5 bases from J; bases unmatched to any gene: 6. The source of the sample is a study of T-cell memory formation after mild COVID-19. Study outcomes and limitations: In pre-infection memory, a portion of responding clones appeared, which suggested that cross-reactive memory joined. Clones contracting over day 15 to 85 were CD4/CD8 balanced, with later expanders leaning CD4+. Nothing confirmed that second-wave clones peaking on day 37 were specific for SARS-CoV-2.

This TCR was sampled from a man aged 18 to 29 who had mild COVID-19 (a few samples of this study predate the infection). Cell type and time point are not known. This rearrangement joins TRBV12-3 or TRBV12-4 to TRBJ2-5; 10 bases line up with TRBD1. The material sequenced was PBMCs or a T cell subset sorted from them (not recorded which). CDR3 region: CASSFGTGVVETQYF. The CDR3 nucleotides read TGTGCCAGCAGTTTTGGGACAGGGGTTGTCGAGACCCAGTACTTC.